This T cell receptor (beta chain) is from a study of T-cell reconstitution after alpha-beta-depleted transplantation in children. Findings and limits, study-wide: Reportedly, alpha-beta T cells present about two months post-transplant originated from several hundred expanded clones of graft origin. The high TCRbeta diversity at day 60 in some patients came from surviving recipient T cells and thymic progenitors. T cells produced anew were the main source of T-cell counts and diversity one year after transplant.

The CDR3 has 12 amino acids. Trimming shortened V by 5 bases and J by 7 bases, and 8 bases separated the two germline ends. Germline V lookup: CDR1 SNHLY, CDR2 FYNNEI. This clonotype appeared a few times. Its antigen is unknown. During its preparation, the TCRbeta library received unique molecular identifiers. TCRdb processed the PCR reads anew with MiXCR; each CDR3 protein has one entry. Of roughly 420,000 distinct CDR3 sequences in the sample, around 15% were seen once. The TCR originated in a boy less than two years old who had a stem cell transplant for Wiskott-Aldrich syndrome, so the T cells may come from the graft donor. The gene calls are TRBV2 and TRBJ2-2; D is unresolved. Specimen: PBMCs, mostly from graft donor cells, collected 360 days after TCRalphabeta/CD19-depleted stem cell transplant. The chain's CDR3 is CASSKAGGELFF. In nucleotides, the CDR3 is TGTGCCAGCAGTAAGGCTGGCGGGGAGCTGTTTTTT. The entire variable domain, with the rest obtained from reference TRBV2 and TRBJ2-2, is as follows: EPEVTQTPSHQVTQMGQEVILRCVPISNHLYFYWYRQILGQKVEFLVSFYNNEISEKSEIFDDQFSVERPDGSNFTLKIRSTKLEDSAMYFCASSKAGGELFFGEGSRLTVL.